This TCR beta chain was recorded in a study of CD8+ T cells in alopecia areata. As the sequencing template, cDNA was produced by extracting RNA and reverse transcribing it. Sequenced by immunoSEQ multiplex PCR; TCRdb stores in-frame clones only, minus some. The table shows roughly 220,000 clones, with roughly two fifths occurring only once. Treatment meaning: oral pan-JAK inhibitor, 5-10 mg twice daily. Those with alopecia areata gave lesional scalp punch biopsies and peripheral blood. Of note for this clone: Its specificity is not known.

Study-wide results and limits: The study found higher clonality in lesional than normal scalp, especially in alopecia totalis/universalis.

This TCR derives from a human donor with alopecia areata. Specimen: CD4+ T cells sorted from blood, collected at roughly week 30, from a patient treated with tofacitinib.

As DNA, the CDR3 is TGTGCCAGCAGTTACTCGGACAGGGGCTCTGGAAACACCATATATTTT. Its protein product is CASSYSDRGSGNTIYF. The chain combines TRBV6-5 with TRBJ1-3; TRBD1 agrees at 9 bases. This CDR3 has 16 amino acids. Germline V gives CDR1 MNHEY, CDR2 SVGAGI. Trimming cost V 0 bases and J 0 bases; bases outside gene matches: 0.